This T cell receptor beta chain originates from a study of T-cell reconstitution after alpha-beta-depleted transplantation in children. Unique molecular identifiers were incorporated during preparation of the TCRbeta library. Each CDR3 protein gets one entry after TCRdb re-called the PCR reads with MiXCR. The sample consists of about 500,000 distinct CDR3 sequences, approximately 30% of them appearing once. Trimming at V came to 4 bases and at J to 5 bases, leaving 14 bases not matched to a gene. Germline V gives CDR1 SGHRS, CDR2 YFSETQ. The CDR3 loop spans 16 amino acids. The chain employs TRBV5-1 and TRBJ2-5; 7 positions match TRBD1. The sequence derives from a human donor who donated a stem cell graft to a child with aplastic anemia. The material sequenced was PBMCs from the stem cell graft donor, taken from the stem cell graft. CDR3 region: CASSPNHRQGRETQYF. CDR3 DNA sequence: TGCGCCAGCAGCCCGAACCATAGACAGGGCAGGGAGACCCAGTACTTC.